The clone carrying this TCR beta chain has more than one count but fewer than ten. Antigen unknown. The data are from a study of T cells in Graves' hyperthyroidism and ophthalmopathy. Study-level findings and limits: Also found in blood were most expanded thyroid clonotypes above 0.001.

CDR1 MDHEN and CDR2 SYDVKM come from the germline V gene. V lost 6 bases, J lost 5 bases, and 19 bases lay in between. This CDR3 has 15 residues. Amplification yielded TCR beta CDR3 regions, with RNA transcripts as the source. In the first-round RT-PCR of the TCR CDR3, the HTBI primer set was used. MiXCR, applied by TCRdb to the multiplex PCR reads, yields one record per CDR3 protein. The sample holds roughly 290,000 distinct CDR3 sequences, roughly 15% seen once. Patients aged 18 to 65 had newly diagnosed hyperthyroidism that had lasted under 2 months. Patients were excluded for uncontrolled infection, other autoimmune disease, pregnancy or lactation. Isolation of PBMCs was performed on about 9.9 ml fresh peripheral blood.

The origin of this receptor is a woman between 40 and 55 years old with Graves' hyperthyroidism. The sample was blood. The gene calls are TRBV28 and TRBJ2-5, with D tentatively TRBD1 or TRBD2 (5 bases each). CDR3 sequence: CASRSPGPPGETQYF. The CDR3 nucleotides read TGTGCCAGCAGATCACCGGGACCACCAGGGGAGACCCAGTACTTC. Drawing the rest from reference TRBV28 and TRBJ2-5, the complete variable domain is DVKVTQSSRYLVKRTGEKVFLECVQDMDHENMFWYRQDPGLGLRLIYFSYDVKMKEKGDIPEGYSVSREKKERFSLILESASTNQTSMYLCASRSPGPPGETQYFGPGTRLLVL.